The 19 T cell receptor beta chains given below trace back to one sample, sequenced in a study of T-cell reconstitution after alpha-beta-depleted transplantation in children. TCRbeta library preparation incorporated unique molecular identifiers. TCRdb used MiXCR to reprocess the PCR reads, holding one entry per CDR3 protein. The sample has 600,000 or so distinct CDR3 sequences; under 30% are singletons. Source: PBMCs, mostly from graft donor cells, taken 360 days after TCRalphabeta/CD19-depleted stem cell transplant. These receptor sequences come from a boy younger than two who had a stem cell transplant for acute myeloid leukemia, so the T cells may come from the graft donor.

There are many counts of this clonotype. The CDR3 nucleotides read TGTGCCAGCAGTTCGCCAACTCTAGCGGGGACCACCTACGAGCAGTACGTC. Residues: CASSSPTLAGTTYEQYV. The V and J genes are TRBV28 and TRBJ2-7, with 9 bases identical to TRBD2. The junction had 12 bases not matched to a gene; V was cut back by 4 bases and J by 2 bases. CDR1 is MDHEN, CDR2 SYDVKM, per germline. The CDR3 is 17 amino acids.

CDR3 protein: CATSFSRTNNEQFF. In nucleotides, the CDR3 is TGTGCCACATCGTTCTCGCGGACGAACAATGAGCAGTTCTTC. The chain carries TRBV6-1 and TRBJ2-1; D not certain. V dropped 10 bases and J dropped 5 bases, with 18 bases sitting between them. Germline V gene lookup returns CDR1 MNHNS and CDR2 SASEGT. The CDR3 sequence is 14 residues long.

This clonotype has at least ten counts. V gene TRBV7-2 combines with J gene TRBJ2-3, with D hard to call. V shed 2 bases and J shed 2 bases, with 8 bases lying between them. This CDR3 is built from 14 residues. CDR1 and CDR2 (germline): SGHTA, FQGNSA. This CDR3 is CASSLKGNTDTQYF. The DNA for the CDR3 is TGTGCCAGCAGCTTAAAAGGGAACACAGATACGCAGTATTTT. The whole variable domain, remainder taken from reference TRBV7-2 and TRBJ2-3, is GAGVSQSPSNKVTEKGKDVELRCDPISGHTALYWYRQSLGQGLEFLIYFQGNSAPDKSGLPSDRFSAERTGGSVSTLTIQRTQQEDSAVYLCASSLKGNTDTQYFGPGTRLTVL.

This clonotype appeared a few times. V and J are TRBV29-1 and TRBJ1-3, with D perhaps matching TRBD1 (5 bases). The CDR3 covers 14 residues. Germline V gene sequence: CDR1 SQVTM, CDR2 ANQGSEA. V was shortened by 5 bases and J by 0 bases, with 11 bases between the two germline ends. DNA of the CDR3: TGCAGCGTTCTGACAGACTACTCTGGAAACACCATATATTTT. It specifies CSVLTDYSGNTIYF.

The V gene is TRBV20-1, the J gene TRBJ1-3, with 9 nucleotides matching TRBD1. Germline loops: CDR1 DFQATT, CDR2 SNEGSKA (reference sequence). The trim removed 4 bases at V and 1 base at J, leaving 14 bases unmatched. CDR3 size: 18 residues. The CDR3 here is CSATKMRDREKSGNTIYF. The DNA of the CDR3 is TGCAGTGCTACAAAGATGAGGGACAGGGAAAAATCTGGAAACACCATATATTTT.

This clonotype was observed many times. The gene calls are TRBV2 and TRBJ2-1; 9 nucleotides line up with TRBD1. Trimming at V came to 8 bases and at J to 5 bases, leaving 7 bases not matched to a gene. This CDR3 has 14 amino acids. Germline loops: CDR1 SNHLY, CDR2 FYNNEI. The DNA of the CDR3 is TGTGCCAGCGGACAGGGGAGATTGGACAATGAGCAGTTCTTC. It is translated as CASGQGRLDNEQFF.

This clonotype was detected a few times. This chain uses TRBV20-1 with TRBJ1-3; 7 bases map to TRBD1. The CDR3 covers 14 residues. V was clipped by 5 bases and J by 7 bases; unmatched bases: 11. Per the germline V gene, CDR1 is DFQATT and CDR2 is SNEGSKA (reference sequence). The CDR3 region has the DNA TGCAGTGCTCTGGGACAGCTTCACCCGAACACCATATATTTT. Encoded protein: CSALGQLHPNTIYF.

This clonotype was observed many times. This sequence joins TRBV12-3 or TRBV12-4 and TRBJ2-3, with 8 bases identical to TRBD2. Germline trimming cut 7 bases from V and 4 bases from J; bases unmatched to any gene: 10. CDR3 length: 15 amino acids. In DNA, the CDR3 is TGTGCCAGCAACTCCCCCGGGACTAGATCAGATACGCAGTATTTT. Protein sequence: CASNSPGTRSDTQYF.

The rearrangement uses TRBV20-1 and TRBJ2-3; 7 bases fit TRBD1. Germline V gives CDR1 DFQATT, CDR2 SNEGSKA (reference sequence). The junction had 12 bases not matched to a gene; V was cut back by 1 base and J by 2 bases. The CDR3 is 17 residues long. The CDR3 is CSARAPGRGTYTDTQYF. The CDR3 bases are TGCAGTGCTAGAGCTCCTGGCAGGGGGACATACACAGATACGCAGTATTTT.

Only a few counts were recorded for this clonotype. This chain links TRBV7-2 with TRBJ2-1; D remains unclear. The CDR3 contains 13 residues. V lost 2 bases and J lost 7, with 9 bases in between. CDR1 and CDR2 (germline): SGHTA, FQGNSA. CDR3 amino acids: CASSLNLSNEQFF. CDR3 coding DNA: TGTGCCAGCAGCTTAAACTTGTCTAATGAGCAGTTCTTC.

This clonotype was seen a handful of times. The chain is built from TRBV28 and TRBJ2-7; 8 nucleotides match TRBD1. CDR1 is MDHEN, CDR2 SYDVKM, per germline. The CDR3 extends over 15 amino acids. After removal of 6 bases from V and 3 bases from J, the junction contained 10 bases not matched to a gene. The CDR3 spells CASRGGQGLNYEQYV. CDR3 coding DNA: TGTGCCAGCAGGGGTGGACAGGGCTTAAACTACGAGCAGTACGTC.

There are a few counts of this clonotype. The rearrangement uses TRBV7-8 and TRBJ1-1, with D unclear. The V end was cut by 1 base, the J end by 5 bases, with 8 bases between. CDR3 length: 13 residues. Germline CDR1 and CDR2: SGHVS and FQNEAQ. Here the CDR3 reads CASSLEQYTEAFF. The CDR3 DNA sequence: TGTGCCAGCAGCTTAGAACAGTATACTGAAGCTTTCTTT.

In its sample, this clonotype was seen a few times. The rearrangement links TRBV7-2 to TRBJ1-2; tentatively, D is TRBD1 (6 bases). The length of the CDR3 is 14 residues. Trimming took 5 bases from V and 9 from J, leaving 19 bases between them. Germline assignment: CDR1 SGHTA and CDR2 FQGNSA. DNA for the CDR3: TGTGCCAGCAGCACCCCGGACAGCCCCGGGAGCTACACCTTC. It codes for CASSTPDSPGSYTF.

This clonotype was observed at least ten times. The chain employs TRBV4-3 and TRBJ1-2; perhaps TRBD1 as D (6 bases). The CDR3 runs 15 residues. CDR1 is LGHNA, CDR2 YSLEER, per germline. V was shortened by 0 bases and J by 5 bases, with 13 bases between the two germline ends. The CDR3 sequence: CASSQDLQGPYGYTF. CDR3 nucleotide sequence: TGCGCCAGCAGCCAAGATCTTCAGGGGCCGTATGGCTACACCTTC.

This clonotype was found many times. V is TRBV6-2 or TRBV6-3 and J is TRBJ2-5, with 7 bases aligning to TRBD1. This CDR3 is built from 13 residues. V lost 7 bases, J lost 3 bases, and 5 bases stayed unmatched. From germline, CDR1 is MNHEY and CDR2 SVGEGT. The CDR3 protein is CASKQGSEETQYF. The CDR3 DNA reads TGTGCCAGCAAACAGGGGAGCGAAGAGACCCAGTACTTC.

The rearrangement joins TRBV18 to TRBJ2-3, with 8 positions matching TRBD2. Germline V gene data show CDR1 as KGHSH and CDR2 as LQKENI. The CDR3 consists of 15 residues. The V segment lost 1 base and the J segment 1 base; nucleotides outside the gene matches: 1. The CDR3 DNA sequence: TGTGCCAGCTCACCACAAGCGGGGGGCACAGATACGCAGTATTTT. This sequence encodes CASSPQAGGTDTQYF.

The chain has TRBV13 and TRBJ1-5; possible D gene TRBD1, 5 bases. Germline values: CDR1 PRHDT, CDR2 FYEKMQ (reference sequence). Trimming took 3 bases from V and 5 from J, leaving 11 bases between them. The CDR3 consists of 14 residues. The CDR3 loop is CASSFGGRDQPQHF. CDR3 bases: TGTGCCAGCAGCTTTGGGGGAAGGGATCAGCCCCAGCATTTT.

This rearrangement joins TRBV18 to TRBJ2-2, with D uncertain. The CDR3 spans 12 residues. The germline CDR1 and CDR2 sequences are KGHSH and LQKENI. V was clipped by 3 bases and J by 8 bases, with 7 bases between them. CDR3 in DNA: TGTGCCAGCTCACCGCTCCCTGGGGAGCTGTTTTTT. It codes for CASSPLPGELFF. Based on the CDR3 plus reference TRBV18 and TRBJ2-2, the full variable domain is NAGVMQNPRHLVRRRGQEARLRCSPMKGHSHVYWYRQLPEEGLKFMVYLQKENIIDESGMPKERFSAEFPKEGPSILRIQQVVRGDSAAYFCASSPLPGELFFGEGSRLTVL.

This clonotype has at least ten counts. The chain joins TRBV10-3 to TRBJ2-3; D perhaps matches TRBD1 (6 bases). In germline, CDR1 is ENHRY, CDR2 SYGVKD. Trimming cost V 10 bases and J 2 bases, with 16 bases left between them. This CDR3 has 14 amino acids. This CDR3 is CATRGGQPTDTQYF. The CDR3 DNA reads as TGTGCCACCCGGGGCGGACAGCCCACAGATACGCAGTATTTT.